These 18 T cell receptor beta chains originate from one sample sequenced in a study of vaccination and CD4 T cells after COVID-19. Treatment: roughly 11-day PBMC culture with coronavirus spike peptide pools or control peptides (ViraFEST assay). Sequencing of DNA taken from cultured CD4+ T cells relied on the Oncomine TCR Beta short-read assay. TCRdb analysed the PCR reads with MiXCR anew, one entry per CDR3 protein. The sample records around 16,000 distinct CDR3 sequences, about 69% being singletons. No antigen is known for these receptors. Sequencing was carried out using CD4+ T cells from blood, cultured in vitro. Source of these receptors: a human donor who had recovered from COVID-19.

CDR3 loop: CASSQKGVTQYF. The CDR3 DNA reads as TGTGCCAGCAGCCAGAAGGGTGTTACCCAGTACTTC. V usage is TRBV6-2 or TRBV6-3 and J usage is TRBJ2-5; D unclear. The CDR3 contains 12 residues. V gave up 6 bases and J gave up 8 bases, with 13 bases separating them. Looked up from germline, CDR1 is MNHEY and CDR2 is SVGEGT.

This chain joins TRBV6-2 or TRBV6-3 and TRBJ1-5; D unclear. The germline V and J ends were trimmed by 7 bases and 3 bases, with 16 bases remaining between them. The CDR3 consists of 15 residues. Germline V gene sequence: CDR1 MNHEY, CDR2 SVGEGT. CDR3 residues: CASTVDGRNNQPQHF. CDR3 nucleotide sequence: TGTGCCAGCACCGTGGACGGGCGCAACAATCAGCCCCAGCATTTT.

CDR3 region: CASSQVDSPLHF. In nucleotides, the CDR3 is TGTGCCAGCAGCCAAGTAGATTCACCCCTCCACTTT. The V and J genes are TRBV6-1 and TRBJ1-6; unclear D gene. The CDR3 length is 12 residues. Per germline, CDR1 MNHNS and CDR2 SASEGT. V lost 6 bases and J 8 bases, leaving 8 bases between the germline ends.

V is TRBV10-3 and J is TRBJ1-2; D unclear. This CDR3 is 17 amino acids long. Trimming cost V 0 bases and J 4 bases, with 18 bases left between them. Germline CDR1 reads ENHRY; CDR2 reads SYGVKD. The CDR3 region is CAISESKPAGNAYGYTF. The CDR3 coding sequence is TGTGCCATCAGTGAGTCGAAGCCGGCGGGCAACGCCTATGGCTACACCTTC.

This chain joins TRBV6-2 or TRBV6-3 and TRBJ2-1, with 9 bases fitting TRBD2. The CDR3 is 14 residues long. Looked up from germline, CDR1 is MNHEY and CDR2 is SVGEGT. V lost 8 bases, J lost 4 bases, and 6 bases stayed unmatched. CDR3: CASGEAGGYNEQFF. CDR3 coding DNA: TGTGCCAGCGGCGAGGCGGGAGGGTACAATGAGCAGTTCTTC.

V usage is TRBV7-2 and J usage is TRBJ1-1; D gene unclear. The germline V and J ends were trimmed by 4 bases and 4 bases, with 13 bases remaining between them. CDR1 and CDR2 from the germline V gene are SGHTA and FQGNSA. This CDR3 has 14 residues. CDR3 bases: TGTGCCAGCAGCTCGTCCCCACTAAGCACTGAAGCTTTCTTT. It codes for CASSSSPLSTEAFF.

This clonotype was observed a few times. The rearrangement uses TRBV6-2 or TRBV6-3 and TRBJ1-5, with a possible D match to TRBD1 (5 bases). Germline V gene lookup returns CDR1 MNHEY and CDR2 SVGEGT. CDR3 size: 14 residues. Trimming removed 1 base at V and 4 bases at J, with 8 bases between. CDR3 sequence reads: CASSYYGGNQPQHF. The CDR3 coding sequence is TGTGCCAGCAGTTACTACGGGGGGAATCAGCCCCAGCATTTT.

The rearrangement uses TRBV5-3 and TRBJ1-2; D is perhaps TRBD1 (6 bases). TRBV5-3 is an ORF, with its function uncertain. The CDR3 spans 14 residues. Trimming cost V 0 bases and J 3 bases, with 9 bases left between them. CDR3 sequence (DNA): TGTGCCAGAAGCTTGGACAGGGCTGACTATGGCTACACCTTC. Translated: CARSLDRADYGYTF.

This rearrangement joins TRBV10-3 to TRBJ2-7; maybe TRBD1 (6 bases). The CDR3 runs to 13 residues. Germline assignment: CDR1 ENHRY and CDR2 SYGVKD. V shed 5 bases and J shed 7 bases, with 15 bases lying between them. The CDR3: CAISNLGGEEQYF. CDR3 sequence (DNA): TGTGCCATCAGTAATCTAGGGGGTGAGGAGCAGTACTTC.

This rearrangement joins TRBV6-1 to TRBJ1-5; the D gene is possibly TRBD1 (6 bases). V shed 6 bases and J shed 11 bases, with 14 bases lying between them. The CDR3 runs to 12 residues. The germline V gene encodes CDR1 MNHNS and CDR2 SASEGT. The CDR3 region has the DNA TGTGCCAGCAGGGACGGCCAGGGGTCCCAGCATTTT. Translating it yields CASRDGQGSQHF.

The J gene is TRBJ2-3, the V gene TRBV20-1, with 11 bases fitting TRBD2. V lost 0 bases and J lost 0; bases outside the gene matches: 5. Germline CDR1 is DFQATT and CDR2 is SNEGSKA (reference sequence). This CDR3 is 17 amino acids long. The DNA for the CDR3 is TGCAGTGCTAGAGATATGGCTAGCGGGAGGAGCACAGATACGCAGTATTTT. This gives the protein CSARDMASGRSTDTQYF.

The CDR3 DNA reads as TGTGCCAGCAGCCCACTGGGACAGGGGGCGCGGCGGGCCACTGAAGCTTTCTTT. Translation gives CASSPLGQGARRATEAFF. V is TRBV7-2 and J is TRBJ1-1; TRBD1 matches at 12 bases. Germline lookup yields CDR1 SGHTA and CDR2 FQGNSA. The CDR3 totals 18 residues. The junction had 14 bases not matched to a gene; V was cut back by 5 bases and J by 4 bases.

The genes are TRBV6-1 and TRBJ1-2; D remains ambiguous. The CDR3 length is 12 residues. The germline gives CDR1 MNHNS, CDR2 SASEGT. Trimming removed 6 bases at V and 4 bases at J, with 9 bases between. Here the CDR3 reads CASSTRAYGYTF. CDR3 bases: TGTGCCAGCAGCACCCGGGCCTATGGCTACACCTTC.

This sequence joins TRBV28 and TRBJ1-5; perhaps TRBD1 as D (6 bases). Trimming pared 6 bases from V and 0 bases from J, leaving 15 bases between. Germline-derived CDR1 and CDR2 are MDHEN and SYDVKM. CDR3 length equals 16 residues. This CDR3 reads CASRERRGVSNQPQHF. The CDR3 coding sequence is TGTGCCAGCAGAGAGAGGAGGGGGGTTAGCAATCAGCCCCAGCATTTT. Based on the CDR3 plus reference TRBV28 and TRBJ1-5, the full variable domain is DVKVTQSSRYLVKRTGEKVFLECVQDMDHENMFWYRQDPGLGLRLIYFSYDVKMKEKGDIPEGYSVSREKKERFSLILESASTNQTSMYLCASRERRGVSNQPQHFGDGTRLSIL.

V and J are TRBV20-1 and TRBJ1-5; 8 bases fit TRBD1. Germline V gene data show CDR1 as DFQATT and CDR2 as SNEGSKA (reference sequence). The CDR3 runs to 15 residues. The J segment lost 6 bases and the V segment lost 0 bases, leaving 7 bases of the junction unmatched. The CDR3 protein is CSARDHGQGGQPQHF. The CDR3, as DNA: TGCAGTGCTAGAGACCACGGACAGGGAGGTCAGCCCCAGCATTTT.

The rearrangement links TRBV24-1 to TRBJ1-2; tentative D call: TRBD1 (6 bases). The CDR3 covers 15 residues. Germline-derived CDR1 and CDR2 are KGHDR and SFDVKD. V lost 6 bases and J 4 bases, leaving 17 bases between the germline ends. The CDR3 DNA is TGTGCCACCAGTTACCATCAGGGGACTTCCTATGGCTACACCTTC. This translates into CATSYHQGTSYGYTF.

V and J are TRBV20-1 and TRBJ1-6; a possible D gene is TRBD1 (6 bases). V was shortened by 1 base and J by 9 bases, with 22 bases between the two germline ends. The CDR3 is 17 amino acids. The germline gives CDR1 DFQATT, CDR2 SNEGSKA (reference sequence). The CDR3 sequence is CSARGSHLGGGLSPLHF. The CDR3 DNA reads TGCAGTGCTAGAGGGTCCCACTTGGGGGGGGGCCTTTCACCCCTCCACTTT.

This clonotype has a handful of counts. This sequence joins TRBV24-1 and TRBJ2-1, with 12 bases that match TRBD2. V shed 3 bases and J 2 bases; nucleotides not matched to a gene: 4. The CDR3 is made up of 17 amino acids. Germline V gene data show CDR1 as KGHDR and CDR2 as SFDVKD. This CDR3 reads CATSDPRTSGAYNEQFF. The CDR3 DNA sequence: TGTGCCACCAGTGATCCCAGGACTAGCGGGGCCTACAATGAGCAGTTCTTC.